This T cell receptor (beta chain) was sequenced for a study of T cells after yellow fever vaccination. Overall study findings and caveats: Among all clonotypes, a small share was observed in both CD4 and CD8 compartments. Booster samples showed a return of most primary-vaccination clones (around 96% CD4, roughly 85% CD8).

The CDR3 runs to 16 residues. V dropped 0 bases and J dropped 3; count of bases not matched to a gene: 7. Germline V gene sequence: CDR1 LGHNA, CDR2 YSLEER. This clonotype was found many times. Its antigen is unidentified. Synthesis of TCR cDNA relied on 5'RACE template switching, which attached a universal primer site and UMIs. TCRdb ran MiXCR on the 5' RACE reads and lists one entry per CDR3 protein. The sample holds 250,000 or so distinct CDR3 sequences, 5.5% to 8.5% seen once. Sample: CD4+ T cells sorted from PBMCs, taken on the day of the yellow fever booster vaccination. V usage is TRBV4-3 and J usage is TRBJ2-7; 8 bases line up with TRBD2. The clonotype was recovered from a man aged 25-45 years who received the YFV17D yellow fever vaccine. DNA for the CDR3: TGCGCCAGCAGCCAAGATTATGGAGCGGGGGACTACGAGCAGTACTTC. This sequence encodes CASSQDYGAGDYEQYF.